The clone carrying this T cell receptor (beta chain) was seen repeatedly, ten times or more. From the reads, TCRdb called clonotypes with MiXCR, one entry per CDR3 protein. The data contain approximately 250,000 distinct CDR3 sequences, roughly 26% of them singletons. The CDR3 runs to 13 residues. V lost 4 bases and J lost 5, with 14 bases in between. Germline CDR1 SQVTM, CDR2 ANQGSEA. The sample is drawn from a study of kidney transplant recipient with SARS-CoV-2 infection. The TCR comes from a young adult male patient who had COVID-19 and was a kidney transplant recipient. The T cells may partly be graft donor cells. V is TRBV29-1 and J is TRBJ1-2; D not resolved. The sample consisted of a blood sample, taken at baseline and on day 111 from a kidney transplant recipient. The CDR3 is CSVGVRTAYGYTF. In DNA, the CDR3 is TGCAGCGTTGGAGTACGTACAGCGTATGGCTACACCTTC.